Sequencing of this T cell receptor (beta chain) was carried out in a study of CD8 T cells in Susac syndrome. Study results and caveats: By the study's own acknowledgment, its TCR sequencing and HLA analysis included relatively few individuals.

On this clonotype itself: Its specificity is unknown.

The authors sequenced TCR beta from blood CD8+ and CD4+ T cells. CD8+ and CD4+ T cells were negatively isolated; TEMRA cells were FACS-enriched. The germline V gene encodes CDR1 SEHNR and CDR2 FQNEAQ (reference sequence). Deletions cut 0 bases from V and 10 bases from J, with 4 bases between. The CDR3 contains 11 residues. With random hexamers, 0.5 to 1 ug RNA was reverse transcribed. TCR beta CDR3 was amplified by immunoSEQ covering 54 Vbeta and 13 Jbeta. TCRdb re-derived calls from the immunoSEQ multiplex PCR reads in MiXCR, one entry per CDR3 protein. There are about 130,000 distinct CDR3 sequences in the sample; over 85% occur only once, and approximately 0.29% lies in the top ten.

This receptor was taken from a human donor with multiple sclerosis. V gene TRBV7-9 combines with J gene TRBJ2-1; no clear D gene. Sequenced material: CD8+ T cells from PBMCs. The DNA for the CDR3 is TGTGCCAGCAGCTTAGCGCCAGAGCAGTTCTTC. Protein: CASSLAPEQFF.